This TCR beta chain was obtained from a study of T-cell reconstitution after alpha-beta-depleted transplantation in children. This clonotype was seen many times. Per the germline V gene, CDR1 is KGHDR and CDR2 is SFDVKD. This CDR3 has 15 amino acids. After removal of 5 bases from V and 1 base from J, the junction contained 6 bases not matched to a gene. Construction of the TCRbeta library involved unique molecular identifiers. TCRdb analysed the PCR reads with MiXCR anew, one entry per CDR3 protein. The table records about 600,000 distinct CDR3 sequences, about 10% of them present only once. This chain links TRBV24-1 with TRBJ2-5, with 7 bases lining up with TRBD2. Sequences were derived from PBMCs from the stem cell graft donor, sampled from the stem cell graft. This receptor was identified in a human donor who donated a stem cell graft to a child with acute myeloid leukemia. The CDR3 protein is CATSGKGTTQETQYF. CDR3 sequence (DNA): TGTGCCACCAGTGGCAAAGGGACTACCCAAGAGACCCAGTACTTC.